This TCR beta chain was captured by sequencing in a study of shared clonotypes between healthy human individuals. Study-level information: Each donor contributed plates that comprised three CD4 naive, three CD4 memory, two CD8 naive and one CD8 memory. Overall study findings and caveats: It was observed that roughly 5.5% of naive CD4 clonotypes were shared across several donors. Shared clonotypes across all four donors exceeded non-shared ones in generation probability.

Clones were sequenced by immunoSEQ multiplex PCR, and TCRdb holds only the in-frame ones, with some missing. The sample has some 1.5 million clones, 95% to 99% seen once. This clone was counted only a few times. Its antigen remains unidentified. From germline, CDR1 is SEHNR and CDR2 FQNEAQ (reference sequence). Between the trimmed V and J ends, which lost 7 bases and 2 bases, there was a span of 1 base. The CDR3 runs to 10 residues. The specimen was naive CD4+ T cells sorted from blood. Subset defined: CD45RA+ positively selected. The source of this sequence is a man aged 30-40 years in good health. The chain recombines TRBV7-9 with TRBJ2-3, with D uncertain. The CDR3 DNA reads TGTGCCAGCACCACAGATACGCAGTATTTT. Protein: CASTTDTQYF.